This T cell receptor (beta chain) appears in the sequencing data of a study of technical replicates of blood from a few donors. The V end lost 3 bases, the J end lost 5 bases, and 14 bases lay between the germline ends. CDR3 length equals 15 residues. Germline V gene data show CDR1 as SNHLY and CDR2 as FYNNEI. TCRdb keeps only in-frame clones here, not all; method: immunoSEQ multiplex PCR. The sample shows about 73,000 clones, roughly 90% of them seen only once. The specimen sequenced was PBMCs. The clonotype was recovered from a human donor in good health. Some clones in this sample may be carry-over from other donors' samples. The J gene is TRBJ1-5, the V gene TRBV2, with D perhaps TRBD1 (5 bases). DNA for the CDR3: TGTGCCAGCAGTGATAGGACACTGGGCCATCAGCCCCAGCATTTT. It yields the protein CASSDRTLGHQPQHF. Drawing the rest from reference TRBV2 and TRBJ1-5, the complete variable domain is EPEVTQTPSHQVTQMGQEVILRCVPISNHLYFYWYRQILGQKVEFLVSFYNNEISEKSEIFDDQFSVERPDGSNFTLKIRSTKLEDSAMYFCASSDRTLGHQPQHFGDGTRLSIL.